This TCR beta chain was observed in a study of neoadjuvant nivolumab and ipilimumab in lung cancer. This clone was seen once. The target antigen is unknown. V was pared by 1 base and J by 0 bases, with 14 bases between. Germline CDR1 and CDR2: SGHRS and YFSETQ. The CDR3 runs to 17 residues. Points from the study as a whole: Blood richness before therapy tracked richness in tumors resected after neoadjuvant therapy. Compared with tumor-adjacent uninvolved lung, resected tumors showed greater richness and clonality. Only a small number of samples underwent TCR sequencing. Only two of four nivolumab-treated tumors gained richness and clonality by surgery.

The protocol was immunoSEQ multiplex PCR, while the TCRdb copy is restricted to in-frame clones and leaves out a portion. The sample carries about 20,000 clones, 76% recorded once. The chain recombines TRBV5-1 with TRBJ2-1; D is possibly TRBD2 (5 bases). The TCR comes from an adult with non-small cell lung cancer. The sequencing here drew on tumor tissue, taken after neoadjuvant nivolumab, alone or with ipilimumab, at or shortly before surgery. CDR3 loop: CASSLKLSAISYNEQFF. The DNA of the CDR3 is TGCGCCAGCAGCTTGAAGCTTAGCGCCATCTCCTACAATGAGCAGTTCTTC.